The clone carrying this T cell receptor beta chain has only one observation. V was pared by 0 bases and J by 8 bases, with 9 bases between. CDR1 and CDR2 (germline): LNHNV, YYDKDF (reference sequence). The CDR3 consists of 13 residues. Original methodology: Estimation of nucleated cell counts relied on the amplification of reference gene primers. TCRdb's table, derived via immunoSEQ multiplex PCR, lists solely in-frame clones and lacks some. That table is the source of V, J and clone size, and D and trimming were worked out from the DNA. This table holds 65,000 to 90,000 clones, about 85% found once. This sample is drawn from a study of blood T cell repertoires in COVID-19. About the study: Collection of acute and convalescent COVID-19 samples took place in the United States, Italy and Spain. Sources were T cells, B-cell-depleted T cells, or PBMCs; the material itself was cDNA or gDNA.

The V gene is TRBV15, the J gene TRBJ2-3; a weak D match, TRBD2 (6 bases). Sequencing input: peripheral blood. The sequence was obtained from a woman aged 45-59 years with active or convalescent COVID-19. CDR3 in DNA: TGTGCCACCAGCAGAGACCGACTAGGTACGCAGTATTTT. As protein: CATSRDRLGTQYF.